This T cell receptor beta chain stems from a study of multiple sclerosis patients with progressive multifocal leukoencephalopathy. The ends lost 1 base at V and 7 bases at J; junction bases unmatched: 8. CDR3 length equals 16 residues. CDR1 is MNHEY and CDR2 is SMNVEV in the germline V gene (reference sequence). The time point denotes: time of PML onset. Only in-frame clones appear in the TCRdb table, and some are missing; sequencing was by immunoSEQ multiplex PCR. The top ten hold approximately 13% of the sample, which has tens of thousands of clones, 75% to 90% seen once. This clonotype was obtained from a woman in her thirties with progressive multifocal leukoencephalopathy. The sample was PBMCs, taken from a patient treated with natalizumab. The chain employs TRBV27 and TRBJ2-2, with 8 bases identical to TRBD2. In DNA form, the CDR3 reads TGTGCCAGCAGTTTATATCCTAGCGGGCCGAGCGGGGAGCTGTTTTTT. Protein sequence: CASSLYPSGPSGELFF.